The entry below describes one TCR beta chain. Its antigen remains unknown. The data belong to a study of OX40 agonist ivuxolimab in advanced cancers. Study information: Patients were dosed with the agonistic anti-OX40 (CD134) antibody ivuxolimab. Study-wide points: Relative to CD4+ cells, CD8+ T cells on average had more expanded clones.

CDR3 length equals 15 residues. After removal of 5 bases from V and 4 bases from J, the junction contained 5 bases not matched to a gene. Germline lookup yields CDR1 SGHTA and CDR2 FQGNSA. Blood specimens came from baseline, cycle 4 day 1, and cycle 7 day 1. The method was immunoSEQ multiplex PCR; TCRdb's version includes in-frame clones alone and lacks a portion of them. This table holds about 58,000 clones, 65% to 85% found once. The chain is built from TRBV7-2 and TRBJ2-2, with TRBD2 matching 9 bases. Here the sequenced sample was CD4+ or CD8+ T cells sorted from blood, taken in a trial of the OX40 agonist ivuxolimab. The sequence was obtained from an adult with an advanced solid tumor such as melanoma, head and neck, liver or kidney cancer. The CDR3: CASSPAGGLTGELFF. The CDR3 DNA sequence: TGTGCCAGCAGCCCAGCGGGGGGACTCACCGGGGAGCTGTTTTTT. The full variable domain, with the rest looked up from reference TRBV7-2 and TRBJ2-2, is GAGVSQSPSNKVTEKGKDVELRCDPISGHTALYWYRQSLGQGLEFLIYFQGNSAPDKSGLPSDRFSAERTGGSVSTLTIQRTQQEDSAVYLCASSPAGGLTGELFFGEGSRLTVL.